The 18 T cell receptor beta chains below were found in one sample sequenced in a study of blood T cell repertoires in COVID-19. TCRdb's copy holds only in-frame clones and misses some; the assay was immunoSEQ multiplex PCR. The sample carries approximately 57,000 clones, around 82% recorded once. The sample consisted of peripheral blood. These receptors all come from a woman aged 80 or over with acute or convalescent COVID-19.

The chain couples TRBV21-1 to TRBJ1-5; TRBD1, the D gene given by the table, was not confirmed from the DNA. TRBV21-1 is a pseudogene. The CDR3 is 17 residues long. In nucleotides, the CDR3 is TGTGCCAGCAGCGCACAGGGATTCTACGATAGCAATCAGCCCCAGCATTTT. Amino acid sequence: CASSAQGFYDSNQPQHF.

This rearrangement joins TRBV13 to TRBJ2-1, with TRBD2 identical over 8 bases. V lost 5 bases and J lost 6; bases outside the gene matches: 6. Germline V gene lookup returns CDR1 PRHDT and CDR2 FYEKMQ (reference sequence). This CDR3 is 14 amino acids long. CDR3 in DNA: TGTGCCAGCAGCGCCGGGACTAGGTTCAATGAGCAGTTCTTC. Protein: CASSAGTRFNEQFF.

In DNA, the CDR3 is TGTGCCAGCAGCTCTTCAAGTCACCGGGACAGGGAGTTTGAAGCTTTCTTT. It translates to CASSSSSHRDREFEAFF. The chain carries TRBV7-8 and TRBJ1-1; 9 bases are a match to TRBD1. CDR3 length: 17 amino acids. From germline, CDR1 is SGHVS and CDR2 FQNEAQ. V lost 4 bases, J lost 7 bases, and 16 bases stayed unmatched.

The chain recombines TRBV10-2 with TRBJ2-6, with a tentative D call TRBD2 (6 bases). Trimming removed 7 bases from V and 1 base from J, with 11 bases in between. Germline values: CDR1 WSHSY, CDR2 SAAADI. This CDR3 contains 15 residues. DNA for the CDR3: TGCGCCAGCACCTGGGGAGGTTCTGGGGCCAACGTCCTGACTTTC. It codes for CASTWGGSGANVLTF.

The chain employs TRBV5-1 and TRBJ2-3; 10 bases fit TRBD2. This CDR3 is 15 amino acids long. V was clipped by 1 base and J by 3 bases; unmatched bases: 2. Germline CDR1 and CDR2: SGHRS and YFSETQ. The CDR3 loop is CASSLTSGETDTQYF. CDR3 in DNA: TGCGCCAGCAGCTTGACTAGCGGGGAGACAGATACGCAGTATTTT.

This clone was detected a few times. V and J are TRBV12-5 and TRBJ2-2; D is possibly TRBD2 (5 bases). Germline values: CDR1 LGHNT, CDR2 FRNRAP. The CDR3 is 13 residues long. Trimming removed 4 bases at V and 5 bases at J, with 8 bases between. This chain's CDR3 is CASGWSGTGELFF. Written as DNA, the CDR3 is TGTGCTAGTGGTTGGTCGGGGACCGGGGAGCTGTTTTTT.

The chain combines TRBV19 with TRBJ2-7; 12 bases line up with TRBD2. The germline V gene encodes CDR1 LNHDA and CDR2 SQIVND (reference sequence). The CDR3 loop spans 13 amino acids. The ends lost 4 bases at V and 6 bases at J; junction bases unmatched: 1. The CDR3 region has the DNA TGTGCCAGTAGTAAACTAGCGGGAGGCGAGCAGTACTTC. It is translated as CASSKLAGGEQYF.

The chain is built from TRBV5-6 and TRBJ2-5, with 10 bases lining up with TRBD1. Germline lookup yields CDR1 SGHDT and CDR2 YYEEEE. V lost 1 base and J lost 4; bases outside the gene matches: 4. The CDR3 contains 15 residues. CDR3 in amino acids: CASSLPGQGRETQYF. The CDR3 DNA is TGTGCCAGCAGCTTGCCGGGACAGGGGAGAGAGACCCAGTACTTC.

The J gene is TRBJ2-5, the V gene TRBV11-2; TRBD2 is a possible D gene (5 bases). In germline, CDR1 is SGHAT, CDR2 FQNNGV. Trimming removed 3 bases from V and 5 bases from J, with 10 bases in between. The CDR3 extends over 13 amino acids. The CDR3 loop is CASSLAGGETQYF. As DNA, the CDR3 is TGTGCCAGCAGCTTGGCTGGCGGGGAGACCCAGTACTTC.

The CDR3 reads CATARVLGNEQFF. For the CDR3, the DNA is TGTGCCACCGCCAGGGTTCTTGGCAATGAGCAGTTCTTC. V gene TRBV19 combines with J gene TRBJ2-1, with D tentatively TRBD1 (5 bases). V lost 10 bases, J lost 6 bases, and 16 bases lay in between. Germline V lookup: CDR1 LNHDA, CDR2 SQIVND (reference sequence). This CDR3 spans 13 amino acids.

V and J are TRBV7-3 and TRBJ2-1; the match to TRBD1 covers 8 bases. CDR3 length: 16 amino acids. Trimming cost V 5 bases and J 2 bases; bases outside gene matches: 8. Germline CDR1 SGHTA, CDR2 FQGTGA. For the CDR3, the DNA is TGTGCCAGCAGCCACCCGGACAGGGTCGCCTACAATGAGCAGTTCTTC. It translates to CASSHPDRVAYNEQFF. Complete variable domain (other parts from reference TRBV7-3 and TRBJ2-1): GAGVSQTPSNKVTEKGKYVELRCDPISGHTALYWYRQSLGQGPEFLIYFQGTGAADDSGLPNDRFFAVRPEGSVSTLKIQRTERGDSAVYLCASSHPDRVAYNEQFFGPGTRLTVL.

The chain combines TRBV7-9 with TRBJ2-1, with TRBD2 matching 13 bases. Germline CDR1 SEHNR, CDR2 FQNEAQ (reference sequence). The CDR3 runs to 17 residues. The junction had 9 bases not matched to a gene; V was cut back by 4 bases and J by 6 bases. CDR3 protein: CASSSRTSGGKPNEQFF. The CDR3 region has the DNA TGTGCCAGCAGCTCAAGGACTAGCGGGGGCAAGCCCAATGAGCAGTTCTTC.

CDR3 in amino acids: CASSPGAYGYTF. CDR3 in DNA: TGTGCCAGTAGTCCTGGAGCCTATGGCTACACCTTC. This chain joins TRBV19 and TRBJ1-2; D not certain. Deletions cut 5 bases from V and 4 bases from J, with 8 bases between. Germline CDR1 reads LNHDA; CDR2 reads SQIVND (reference sequence). The CDR3 consists of 12 residues. Drawing the rest from reference TRBV19 and TRBJ1-2, the complete variable domain is DGGITQSPKYLFRKEGQNVTLSCEQNLNHDAMYWYRQDPGQGLRLIYYSQIVNDFQKGDIAEGYSVSREKKESFPLTVTSAQKNPTAFYLCASSPGAYGYTFGSGTRLTVV.

The rearrangement uses TRBV19 and TRBJ1-3; 9 nucleotides line up with TRBD1. Trimming removed 9 bases from V and 4 bases from J; junction bases left unmatched: 7. The germline CDR1 and CDR2 sequences are LNHDA and SQIVND (reference sequence). The CDR3 runs 14 residues. CDR3 sequence (DNA): TGTGCCAGCAATACAGGGGGCGCAGGAAACACCATATATTTT. The encoded protein is CASNTGGAGNTIYF.

V gene TRBV2 combines with J gene TRBJ1-1; D is undetermined. The germline V gene encodes CDR1 SNHLY and CDR2 FYNNEI. This CDR3 is 13 amino acids long. Trimming cost V 2 bases and J 1 base, with 5 bases left between them. This CDR3 reads CASSEWQNTEAFF. The CDR3, as DNA: TGTGCCAGCAGTGAATGGCAGAACACTGAAGCTTTCTTT.

The CDR3 DNA is TGTGCCAGCAGCGCCGCCGGGACAGCCTTAACCGCTTTCTTT. Its protein product is CASSAAGTALTAFF. The chain combines TRBV7-8 with TRBJ1-1; 7 bases are shared with TRBD1. Germline lookup yields CDR1 SGHVS and CDR2 FQNEAQ. CDR3 length equals 14 residues. V was clipped by 5 bases and J by 11 bases; unmatched bases: 14.

V gene TRBV12-5 combines with J gene TRBJ1-2, with 9 bases identical to TRBD1. Germline V gene sequence: CDR1 LGHNT, CDR2 FRNRAP. The length of the CDR3 is 12 residues. V dropped 9 bases and J dropped 6; count of bases not matched to a gene: 5. The CDR3 reads CASSRDRDGYTF. The CDR3 nucleotides read TGTGCTAGCTCCCGGGACAGGGATGGCTACACCTTC.

The chain links TRBV19 to TRBJ1-1; D is perhaps TRBD1 (6 bases). This CDR3 has 13 amino acids. Germline V gene sequence: CDR1 LNHDA, CDR2 SQIVND (reference sequence). Trimming removed 7 bases at V and 8 bases at J, with 17 bases between. The CDR3 reads CASTLTRQAEAFF. In DNA form, the CDR3 reads TGTGCCAGTACCCTTACACGACAGGCCGAAGCTTTCTTT.